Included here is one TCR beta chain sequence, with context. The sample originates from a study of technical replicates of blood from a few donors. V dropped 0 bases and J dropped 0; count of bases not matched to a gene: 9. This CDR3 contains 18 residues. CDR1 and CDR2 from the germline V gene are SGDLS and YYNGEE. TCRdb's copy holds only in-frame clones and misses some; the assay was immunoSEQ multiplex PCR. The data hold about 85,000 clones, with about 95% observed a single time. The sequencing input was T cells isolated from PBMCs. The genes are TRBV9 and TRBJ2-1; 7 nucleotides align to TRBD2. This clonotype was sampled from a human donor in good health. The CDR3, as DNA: TGTGCCAGCAGCGTAGGAGGACTAGGTTTCCTCTCCTACAATGAGCAGTTCTTC. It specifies CASSVGGLGFLSYNEQFF.